This T cell receptor (beta chain) was profiled in a study of blood T cell repertoires in COVID-19. This clone has only one observation. Per the germline V gene, CDR1 is GTSNPN and CDR2 is SVGIG (reference sequence). V lost 0 bases to trimming and J lost 13 bases, with 10 bases between them. The CDR3 extends over 11 amino acids. Assay used: immunoSEQ multiplex PCR; TCRdb lists only in-frame clones, some missing. The sample lists 350,000 to 450,000 clones; around 91% were seen once. The rearrangement links TRBV30 to TRBJ2-1; D gene uncertain. Sequencing used peripheral blood. The clonotype comes from a middle-aged woman with COVID-19, enrolled during active disease. The CDR3, as DNA: TGTGCCTGGAGTGTGCTAGGAACCCAGTTCTTC. It codes for CAWSVLGTQFF.